This passage covers 10 T cell receptor beta chains from one sample sequenced in a study of T-cell memory formation after mild COVID-19. TCRdb used MiXCR to reprocess the 5' RACE reads, holding one entry per CDR3 protein. The repertoire holds some 150,000 distinct CDR3 sequences, with about 19% as singletons. Source material: PBMCs or a T cell subset sorted from them (not recorded which). These TCRs come from an adult woman who had mild COVID-19 (a few samples of this study predate the infection). Cell type and time point are not known.

The sample holds a few counts of this clonotype. The chain combines TRBV9 with TRBJ2-5; D is uncertain. The CDR3 length is 14 residues. In germline, CDR1 is SGDLS, CDR2 YYNGEE. Trimming cost V 3 bases and J 2 bases, with 11 bases left between them. CDR3 region: CASSAGSIQETQYF. The CDR3 DNA is TGTGCCAGCAGCGCCGGGTCAATACAAGAGACCCAGTACTTC.

This chain connects TRBV29-1 to TRBJ1-1, with D unclear. The length of the CDR3 is 13 residues. Germline V gives CDR1 SQVTM, CDR2 ANQGSEA. V was pared by 7 bases and J by 0 bases, with 12 bases between. The DNA for the CDR3 is TGCAGCGCCCATGGGCGGATGAACACTGAAGCTTTCTTT. Translation gives CSAHGRMNTEAFF.

The chain carries TRBV7-9 and TRBJ2-7; D gene ambiguous. The CDR3 totals 13 residues. V was trimmed by 1 base and J by 3 bases, leaving 7 bases between them. Germline values: CDR1 SEHNR, CDR2 FQNEAQ (reference sequence). In nucleotides, the CDR3 is TGTGCCAGCAGCTTAGTTTCCGGCTACGAGCAGTACTTC. Amino acids: CASSLVSGYEQYF. Combining the CDR3 with reference TRBV7-9 and TRBJ2-7 gives the whole variable domain DTGVSQNPRHKITKRGQNVTFRCDPISEHNRLYWYRQTLGQGPEFLTYFQNEAQLEKSRLLSDRFSAERPKGSFSTLEIQRTEQGDSAMYLCASSLVSGYEQYFGPGTRLTVT.

This clonotype was seen more than once but under ten times. V is TRBV7-2 and J is TRBJ2-1; 9 bases are a match to TRBD1. The CDR3 loop spans 16 amino acids. Germline V gives CDR1 SGHTA, CDR2 FQGNSA. The trim removed 5 bases at V and 8 bases at J, leaving 13 bases unmatched. CDR3: CASSPNRGRLIDEQFF. The CDR3 nucleotides are TGTGCCAGCAGCCCGAACAGGGGGCGCTTGATCGATGAGCAGTTCTTC.

In its sample, this clonotype was seen a few times. An end of the junction differs from the germline gene, which may be a read error. The chain couples TRBV19 to TRBJ2-1; a possible D gene is TRBD1 (6 bases). The CDR3 is 14 residues long. The germline gives CDR1 LNHDA, CDR2 SQIVND (reference sequence). For the CDR3, the DNA is TGTGCCAGTAGTATGTACACCGGGCCAGGGGAGCGGTTCTTC. Its protein product is CASSMYTGPGERFF.

The sample holds many counts of this clonotype. The CDR3 reads CASSLRGGLVGYEQFF. CDR3 bases: TGTGCCAGCAGCTTAAGGGGGGGACTAGTCGGCTATGAGCAGTTCTTC. The chain carries TRBV7-2 and TRBJ2-1; 8 nucleotides agree with TRBD2. With 2 bases clipped from V and 8 bases from J, the junction kept 11 bases outside the gene matches. CDR1 SGHTA and CDR2 FQGNSA come from the germline V gene. The CDR3 is 16 residues long.

The chain recombines TRBV10-3 with TRBJ1-2; D not resolved. V gave up 0 bases and J gave up 7 bases, with 9 bases separating them. The CDR3 length is 13 residues. CDR1 and CDR2 (germline): ENHRY, SYGVKD. CDR3 loop: CAISESAGGGYTF. The CDR3 coding sequence is TGTGCCATCAGTGAGTCGGCAGGTGGTGGCTACACCTTC.

This clonotype has only a few counts. The V call is TRBV29-1, the J call TRBJ2-3, with D unclear. CDR1 and CDR2 (germline): SQVTM, ANQGSEA. The V end was cut by 8 bases, the J end by 1 base, with 10 bases between. CDR3 length equals 12 residues. CDR3 nucleotides: TGCAGCTTTAATCCGGGCACAGATACGCAGTATTTT. This encodes CSFNPGTDTQYF.

This clonotype showed up many times. The V gene is TRBV20-1, the J gene TRBJ2-7, with D possibly called TRBD1 or TRBD2 (5 bases each). This CDR3 contains 11 residues. Per the germline V gene, CDR1 is DFQATT and CDR2 is SNEGSKA (reference sequence). Trimming left V 7 bases short and J 2 bases short, with 9 bases between. The CDR3 DNA is TGCAGTGTTGGGGGTACCTACGAGCAGTACTTC. Its protein product is CSVGGTYEQYF.

The rearrangement joins TRBV29-1 to TRBJ1-1; D is ambiguous. Germline assignment: CDR1 SQVTM and CDR2 ANQGSEA. The CDR3 loop spans 13 amino acids. V was trimmed by 7 bases and J by 0 bases, leaving 12 bases between them. CDR3 in DNA: TGCAGCGCCGAGCGGGCGATGAACACTGAAGCTTTCTTT. Translation: CSAERAMNTEAFF.